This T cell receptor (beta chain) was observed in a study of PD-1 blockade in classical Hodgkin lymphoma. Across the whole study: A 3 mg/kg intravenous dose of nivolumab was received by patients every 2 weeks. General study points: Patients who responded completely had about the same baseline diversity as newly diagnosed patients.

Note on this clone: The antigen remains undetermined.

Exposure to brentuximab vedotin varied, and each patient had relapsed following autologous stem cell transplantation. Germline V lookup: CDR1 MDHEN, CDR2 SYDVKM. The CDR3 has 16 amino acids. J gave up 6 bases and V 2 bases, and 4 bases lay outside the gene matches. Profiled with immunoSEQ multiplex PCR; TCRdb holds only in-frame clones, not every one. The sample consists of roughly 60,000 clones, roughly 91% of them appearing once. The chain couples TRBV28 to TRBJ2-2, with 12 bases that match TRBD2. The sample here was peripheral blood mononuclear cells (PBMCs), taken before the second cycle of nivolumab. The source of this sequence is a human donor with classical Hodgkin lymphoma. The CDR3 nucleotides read TGTGCCAGCAGTTTACTCTGGACTAGCGGGGCCGGGGAGCTGTTTTTT. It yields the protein CASSLLWTSGAGELFF.